This T cell receptor beta chain comes out of a study of T cell responses to AZD1222 COVID-19 vaccine. The overall study: Pooled together were second doses at about 4 or about 12 weeks.

This CDR3 spans 15 amino acids. The V gene lost 2 bases and the J gene lost 2 bases, with 10 bases spanning the gap. Germline V lookup: CDR1 SGHTA, CDR2 FQGNSA. TCRdb keeps only in-frame clones here, not all; method: immunoSEQ multiplex PCR. The table has about 170,000 clones, more than 80% seen once; the top ten hold 2.6%. The sequence was obtained from an adult in good health. The sample in question was peripheral blood, obtained on day 0 of AZD1222 vaccination. The chain has TRBV7-2 and TRBJ1-3; D unclear. CDR3 in amino acids: CASSLSSGAGNTIYF. As DNA, the CDR3 is TGTGCCAGCAGCTTAAGTAGCGGTGCTGGAAACACCATATATTTT.